This T cell receptor (beta chain) was captured in a study of T cell changes during pregnancy in multiple sclerosis. CDR1 and CDR2 from the germline V gene are SEHNR and FQNEAQ (reference sequence). This CDR3 is built from 13 residues. The ends were cut back, 4 bases at V and 12 bases at J, with 19 bases in the middle. Using immunoSEQ multiplex PCR, the repertoire was profiled, and TCRdb retains in-frame clones only, with some absent. The sample contains about 16,000 clones, 95% to 97% of which appear only once. This receptor was identified in a female donor with multiple sclerosis, enrolled in a pregnancy study. This chain connects TRBV7-9 to TRBJ2-7; TRBD2 is a possible D gene (5 bases). The starting material was peripheral blood, obtained in the third trimester of pregnancy. CDR3 sequence (DNA): TGTGCCAGCAGCTCGGGATCGGCTTACGTGTGGTACTTC. It translates to CASSSGSAYVWYF.